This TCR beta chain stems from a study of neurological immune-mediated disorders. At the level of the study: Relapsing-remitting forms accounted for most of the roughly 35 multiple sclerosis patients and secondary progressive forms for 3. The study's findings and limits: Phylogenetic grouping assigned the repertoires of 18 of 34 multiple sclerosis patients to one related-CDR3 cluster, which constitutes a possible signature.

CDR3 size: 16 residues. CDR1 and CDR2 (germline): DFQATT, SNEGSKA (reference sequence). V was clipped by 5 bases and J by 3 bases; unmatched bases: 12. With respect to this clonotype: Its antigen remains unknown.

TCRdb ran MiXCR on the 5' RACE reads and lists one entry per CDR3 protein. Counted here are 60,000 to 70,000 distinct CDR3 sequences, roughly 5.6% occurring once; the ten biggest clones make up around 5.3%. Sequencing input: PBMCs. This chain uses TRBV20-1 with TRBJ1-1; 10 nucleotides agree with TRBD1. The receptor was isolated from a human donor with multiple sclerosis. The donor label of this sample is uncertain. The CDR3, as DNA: TGCAGTGCTCGGGACAGGGGCAGAGGTAGGGACACTGAAGCTTTCTTT. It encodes CSARDRGRGRDTEAFF.